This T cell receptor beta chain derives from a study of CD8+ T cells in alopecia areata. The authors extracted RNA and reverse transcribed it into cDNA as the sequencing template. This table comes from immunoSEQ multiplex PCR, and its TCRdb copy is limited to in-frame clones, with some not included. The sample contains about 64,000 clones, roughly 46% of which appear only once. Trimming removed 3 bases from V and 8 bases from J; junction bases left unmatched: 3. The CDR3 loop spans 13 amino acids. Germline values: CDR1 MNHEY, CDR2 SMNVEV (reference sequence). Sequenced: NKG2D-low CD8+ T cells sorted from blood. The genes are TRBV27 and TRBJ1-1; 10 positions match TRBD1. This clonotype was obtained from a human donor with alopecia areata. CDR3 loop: CASSFSGQGEAFF. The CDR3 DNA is TGTGCCAGCAGTTTTTCGGGACAGGGGGAAGCTTTCTTT.